Following are 10 T cell receptor beta chains from one sample sequenced in a study of graft-versus-host responses after intestinal transplantation. The protocol was immunoSEQ multiplex PCR, while the TCRdb copy is restricted to in-frame clones and leaves out a portion. The sample contains roughly 53,000 clones, more than 80% of which appear only once. Material: PBMCs, obtained roughly 680 days after intestinal transplant. Source of these receptors: a human patient who received an intestinal transplant, so some T cells may come from the graft donor.

CDR3 loop: CASSELAEETQYF. In DNA form, the CDR3 reads TGTGCCAGCAGTGAATTGGCAGAAGAGACCCAGTACTTC. The chain uses TRBV25-1 and TRBJ2-5; D call uncertain. The CDR3 length is 13 residues. The V gene lost 1 base and the J gene lost 3 bases, with 6 bases spanning the gap. CDR1 and CDR2 (germline): MGHDK, SYGVNS.

The rearrangement links TRBV5-5 to TRBJ2-2; maybe TRBD1 (6 bases). V lost 0 bases, J lost 3 bases, and 12 bases lay in between. This CDR3 region has 16 residues. Germline CDR1 is SGHKS and CDR2 is YYEKEE (reference sequence). The CDR3 region has the DNA TGTGCCAGCAGCTTGGGTTGGGCAGGGGACACCGGGGAGCTGTTTTTT. It specifies CASSLGWAGDTGELFF.

This chain links TRBV7-2 with TRBJ2-5; unclear D gene. Germline CDR1 reads SGHTA; CDR2 reads FQGNSA. Trimming shortened V by 3 bases and J by 6 bases, and 8 bases separated the two germline ends. The CDR3 loop spans 12 amino acids. CDR3: CASSFFLKTQYF. The CDR3, as DNA: TGTGCCAGCAGCTTTTTCTTAAAGACCCAGTACTTC.

The chain uses TRBV6-6 and TRBJ2-7; the D is unclear. In germline, CDR1 is MNHNY, CDR2 SVGAGI (reference sequence). The CDR3 runs to 13 residues. V lost 8 bases and J lost 4, with 15 bases in between. CDR3 sequence: CASASPSQYEQYF. Written as DNA, the CDR3 is TGTGCCAGCGCCTCCCCCTCCCAGTACGAGCAGTACTTC.

The chain links TRBV19 to TRBJ1-2; 9 bases are a match to TRBD1. CDR1 is LNHDA, CDR2 SQIVND, per germline (reference sequence). V lost 3 bases, J lost 4 bases, and 6 bases stayed unmatched. This CDR3 contains 15 residues. Written as DNA, the CDR3 is TGTGCCAGTAGTATCACCGGACAGGGGAGCTATGGCTACACCTTC. Its protein is CASSITGQGSYGYTF. The whole variable domain, filled in from reference TRBV19 and TRBJ1-2, reads DGGITQSPKYLFRKEGQNVTLSCEQNLNHDAMYWYRQDPGQGLRLIYYSQIVNDFQKGDIAEGYSVSREKKESFPLTVTSAQKNPTAFYLCASSITGQGSYGYTFGSGTRLTVV.

CDR3 sequence reads: CASSLAESDRGYGYTF. The DNA for the CDR3 is TGTGCCAGTAGCCTTGCCGAATCCGACAGGGGCTATGGCTACACCTTC. This rearrangement joins TRBV19 to TRBJ1-2, with 8 positions matching TRBD1. CDR3 length: 16 residues. Germline values: CDR1 LNHDA, CDR2 SQIVND (reference sequence). The ends lost 6 bases at V and 4 bases at J; junction bases unmatched: 13. Combining the CDR3 with reference TRBV19 and TRBJ1-2 gives the whole variable domain DGGITQSPKYLFRKEGQNVTLSCEQNLNHDAMYWYRQDPGQGLRLIYYSQIVNDFQKGDIAEGYSVSREKKESFPLTVTSAQKNPTAFYLCASSLAESDRGYGYTFGSGTRLTVV.

This clone has just a few counts. This chain links TRBV27 with TRBJ2-2; 9 bases fit TRBD1. V lost 6 bases, J lost 0 bases, and 2 bases stayed unmatched. From germline, CDR1 is MNHEY and CDR2 SMNVEV (reference sequence). CDR3 length: 15 amino acids. CDR3 sequence (DNA): TGTGCCAGCAGCTACAGGGGGCCGAACACCGGGGAGCTGTTTTTT. As protein: CASSYRGPNTGELFF.

The J gene is TRBJ2-5, the V gene TRBV27; 10 positions match TRBD2. Germline CDR1 is MNHEY and CDR2 is SMNVEV (reference sequence). The CDR3 length is 16 residues. Trimming took 5 bases from V and 1 from J; bases not matched to a gene: 7. This CDR3 reads CASSQLAGPSQETQYF. Here the CDR3 DNA reads TGTGCCAGCAGTCAACTAGCGGGGCCATCCCAAGAGACCCAGTACTTC.

The J gene is TRBJ1-1, the V gene TRBV27; TRBD1 might be the D (6 bases). The CDR3 totals 15 residues. V was cut by 6 bases and J by 4 bases, with 18 bases left in between. Per germline, CDR1 MNHEY and CDR2 SMNVEV (reference sequence). As DNA, the CDR3 is TGTGCCAGCAGGGACAGTAGTATGTCGCGCACTGAAGCTTTCTTT. It is translated as CASRDSSMSRTEAFF.

This chain connects TRBV11-3 to TRBJ2-1; D remains unclear. The V gene lost 2 bases and the J gene lost 0 bases, with 5 bases spanning the gap. CDR3 size: 14 residues. From germline, CDR1 is SGHNT and CDR2 YENEEA. CDR3 region: CASSLYGSYNEQFF. CDR3 DNA sequence: TGTGCCAGCAGCTTATACGGCTCCTACAATGAGCAGTTCTTC.